This T cell receptor (beta chain) was documented in a study of Ad26.COV2.S vaccination and SARS-CoV-2 variants. For the study at large: Ad26.COV2.S given intramuscularly, once or twice 56 days apart.

Study-level points and caveats: Placebo recipients showed lower spike-specific TCR breadth than vaccinees.

This clone was seen once. Its antigen is undetermined. This sample's treatment: 19 received Ad26.COV2.S at low or high dose, single or two shots; several received placebo; per-sample allocation not given. Specimens were obtained on day 63 following the first vaccine or placebo injection. Assay used: immunoSEQ multiplex PCR; TCRdb lists only in-frame clones, some missing. The sample shows about 320,000 clones, more than 70% of them seen only once. Per the germline V gene, CDR1 is SGHRS and CDR2 is YFSETQ. The CDR3 is 13 amino acids. V was shortened by 0 bases and J by 4 bases, with 7 bases between the two germline ends.

The specimen was peripheral blood, collected in a trial of Ad26.COV2.S vaccine versus placebo. This chain uses TRBV5-1 with TRBJ2-5; D call uncertain. This receptor was taken from a person aged 18-65 years who received the Ad26.COV2.S COVID-19 vaccine or a placebo. CDR3 sequence: CASSLGDGETQYF. CDR3 DNA: TGCGCCAGCAGCTTGGGGGATGGAGAGACCCAGTACTTC.